This record covers a single T cell receptor beta chain. Sorted-subset replicate PCRs used 200 ng DNA, some 33,000 T cell genomes. Sequencing was performed with immunoSEQ multiplex PCR; in TCRdb, only in-frame clones are kept and a portion is missing. Altogether approximately 640,000 clones are present, about three quarters being singletons, with the ten largest covering 1.5% to 2%. The sample is drawn from a study of shared clonotypes between healthy human individuals. V was clipped by 5 bases and J by 2 bases, with 19 bases between them. The germline CDR1 and CDR2 sequences are ENHRY and SYGVKD. This CDR3 has 17 residues.

The source is a woman in her 30s in good health. The V and J genes are TRBV10-3 and TRBJ2-1, with D unclear. Sequencing used memory CD4+ T cells sorted from blood. Subset: CD45RA-negative fraction. The CDR3 spells CAISKTDRADTYNEQFF. The CDR3 coding sequence is TGTGCCATCAGTAAAACGGATAGAGCTGATACCTACAATGAGCAGTTCTTC.